This TCR beta chain was recovered during a study of cytomegalovirus exposure and HLA in healthy donors. Points from the study as a whole: The study carried out a later analysis of TCR beta sequences. It associated around 17,000 of them with specific HLA alleles at a false discovery rate of 0.05.

As for this clone: What it binds is unknown.

A multiplex PCR was run with 60 Vbeta primers and 13 Jbeta primers. Repertoires were generated with immunoSEQ multiplex PCR, while TCRdb's copy carries only in-frame clones and drops some. Among more than 45,000 clones listed, approximately 70% were seen once. The V end lost 5 bases, the J end lost 8 bases, and 7 bases lay between the germline ends. Germline V lookup: CDR1 SGHAT, CDR2 FQNNGV. This CDR3 is 11 amino acids long. This chain links TRBV11-2 with TRBJ1-3; perhaps TRBD1 as D (6 bases). The receptor comes from a woman aged 55-70 years in good health and CMV-seropositive. The sequenced sample consisted of PBMCs. This CDR3 reads CASSQGYTIYF. The CDR3 DNA is TGTGCCAGCAGCCAGGGGTACACCATATATTTT.